The 4 T cell receptor beta chains listed next were all sequenced from one sample in a study of shared clonotypes between healthy human individuals. Only in-frame clones appear in the TCRdb table, and some are missing; sequencing was by immunoSEQ multiplex PCR. The data hold about 680,000 clones, with 60% to 75% observed a single time. The sequencing sample was made of memory CD4+ T cells sorted from blood. Stated subset: CD45RA-negative fraction. The receptors here all came from a woman younger than 45 in good health.

The table lists this clone with a count of one. One end of the junction is discordant with germline, which a read error may explain. The chain recombines TRBV29-1 with TRBJ2-5; either TRBD1 or TRBD2 may fit D (5 bases each). The CDR3 is 14 amino acids. Germline loops: CDR1 SQVTM, CDR2 ANQGSEA. The CDR3 sequence is CSVEDFQHGGGMDF. The CDR3 DNA sequence: TGCAGCGTTGAAGATTTCCAGCACGGTGGGGGTATGGACTTC.

This clone has a count of ten or more. J is TRBJ1-1 and V is TRBV6-6; no clear D gene. Trimming pared 6 bases from V and 7 bases from J, leaving 9 bases between. This CDR3 is built from 11 residues. Per germline, CDR1 MNHNY and CDR2 SVGAGI (reference sequence). The DNA of the CDR3 is TGTGCCAGCAGCCAGGACGGTGAAGCTTTCTTT. It translates to CASSQDGEAFF.

This chain uses TRBV28 with TRBJ2-3; tentative D call: TRBD1 (6 bases). The CDR3 is made up of 15 amino acids. The V gene lost 6 bases and the J gene lost 6 bases, with 19 bases spanning the gap. Germline V gene lookup returns CDR1 MDHEN and CDR2 SYDVKM. The CDR3 DNA is TGTGCCAGCAGCTTTATGGGGTTAAGGGGGGATACGCAGTATTTT. It encodes CASSFMGLRGDTQYF.

The rearrangement joins TRBV7-7 to TRBJ2-2; D is uncertain. Germline lookup yields CDR1 SSHAT and CDR2 FNYEAQ (reference sequence). Trimming pared 5 bases from V and 5 bases from J, leaving 9 bases between. This CDR3 comprises 13 residues. CDR3 protein: CASSPIQTGELFF. DNA of the CDR3: TGTGCCAGCAGCCCGATACAAACCGGGGAGCTGTTTTTT.